A selection of T cell receptor beta chains follows, all from one sample in a study of blood T cell repertoires in COVID-19. Generated by immunoSEQ multiplex PCR, the TCRdb table keeps only in-frame clones and is missing some. The sample lists fewer than 200,000 clones, around four fifths occurring once. Sequencing used peripheral blood. Source of these receptors: a man aged 70 or older with acute or convalescent COVID-19. CDR3s include the opening cysteine and the closing phenylalanine or tryptophan. The order of the fields is J gene, clone size, V gene, D gene, CDR3 DNA, CDR3 protein. A D gene is named only where the DNA matches it firmly. Size is omitted from some rows. Given values are once, few, many or a class for expanded clones.

TRBJ2-7 . TRBV5-6 TRBD2 TGTGCCAGCAGCCCCAGGACTAGCGGCCGAGGGGAGCAGTACTTC CASSPRTSGRGEQYF
TRBJ2-5 . TRBV6-5 TRBD2 TGTGCCAGCAGCGGACTAGCGGGGGGTGTAGAGACCCAGTACTTC CASSGLAGGVETQYF
TRBJ1-5 . TRBV19 TRBD1 TGTGCCACTACAGGGGGAAGCAATCAGCCCCAGCATTTT CATTGGSNQPQHF
TRBJ1-2 . TRBV28 . TGTGCCAGCAGTTTATACCAGGGGCAATATGGCTACACCTTC CASSLYQGQYGYTF
TRBJ1-1 . TRBV7-2 . TGTGCCAGCAGCCCATGGCTGACTAATGAAGCTTTCTTT CASSPWLTNEAFF
TRBJ2-2 . TRBV14 TRBD2 TGTGCCAGCAGCCAACCCAGACTAGCGGGAGACACCGGGGAGCTGTTTTTT CASSQPRLAGDTGELFF
TRBJ2-3 . TRBV11-3 . TGTGCCAGCAGCTTAGATGCCAGCGGCGCAGATACGCAGTATTTT CASSLDASGADTQYF
TRBJ1-6 . TRBV4-1 . TGCGCCAGCAGCCCCCTGATCGGTCACAGGGTTTTTTCACCCCTCCACTTT CASSPLIGHRVFSPLHF
TRBJ1-5 . TRBV10-3 . TGTGCCATCAGTGAGTCGCCGGGGTCGGGCGTTCAGCCCCAGCATTTT CAISESPGSGVQPQHF
TRBJ1-1 . TRBV6-5 . TGTGCCAGCAGTTACTCGAAACTTCTTATGAACACTGAAGCTTTCTTT CASSYSKLLMNTEAFF
TRBJ1-1 . TRBV28 . TGTGCCAGCAGTTTATCCGCGGGGACCACTGAAGCTTTCTTT CASSLSAGTTEAFF
TRBJ2-1 . TRBV6-2/TRBV6-3 TRBD2 TGTGCCAGCAGTCCGCGGACTAGCGGGAGCACCAATGAGCAGTTCTTC CASSPRTSGSTNEQFF
TRBJ2-5 once TRBV28 . TGTGCCAGCAGTTCCGGGGATGCAGAGACCCAGTACTTC CASSSGDAETQYF
TRBJ2-5 . TRBV5-1 . TGCGCCAGCAGTTTGGCCGGACTGGGGAACCAAGAGACCCAGTACTTC CASSLAGLGNQETQYF
TRBJ2-7 . TRBV25-1 . TGTGCCAGCAGGGGGCTTAGAGGTGTCTCCTACGAGCAGTACTTC CASRGLRGVSYEQYF
TRBJ2-1 . TRBV15 TRBD1 TGTGCCACCAGCAGCACCCGGGACAGGGGGTGGGTTGGCTACAATGAGCAGTTCTTC CATSSTRDRGWVGYNEQFF
TRBJ1-1 once TRBV27 . TGTGCCAGCAGTTTACAGGTTCGCACTGAAGCTTTCTTT CASSLQVRTEAFF
TRBJ2-5 . TRBV14 TRBD1 TGTGCCAGCAGCCAAGTAAATCCGGGACAGGGGCCCGGAGAGACCCAGTACTTC CASSQVNPGQGPGETQYF
TRBJ1-1 . TRBV14 TRBD1 TGTGCCAGCAGCCAGAGAGCGGGGACAGGGTACACTGAAGCTTTCTTT CASSQRAGTGYTEAFF
TRBJ2-2 . TRBV7-2 . TGTGCCAGCAGCGTACCGCGGGTCGGGGAGCTGTTTTTT CASSVPRVGELFF
TRBJ1-1 . TRBV18 . TGTGCCAGCTCACCCCCCCGGAACACTGAAGCTTTCTTT CASSPPRNTEAFF
TRBJ2-7 . TRBV9 TRBD2 TGTGCCAGCAGCCCTGCCGGGGGGGGGCTCTACGAGCAGTACTTC CASSPAGGGLYEQYF
TRBJ2-3 . TRBV4-2 . TGTGCCAGCAGCCAAGAGATGCGGGGTGGGGCAGATACGCAGTATTTT CASSQEMRGGADTQYF
TRBJ2-5 . TRBV18 TRBD1 TGTGCCAGCTCACCGGGACGGACAGGGCAAGAGACCCAGTACTTC CASSPGRTGQETQYF
TRBJ2-1 . TRBV9 TRBD2 TGTGCCAGCAGCGTGGGACTAGCGGGAAATCATGAGCAGTTCTTC CASSVGLAGNHEQFF
TRBJ1-1 few TRBV2 . TGTGCCAGCAGTTCTAAAGCCGGGACACTCTATGAAGCTTTCTTT CASSSKAGTLYEAFF
TRBJ2-2 . TRBV12-3/TRBV12-4 TRBD1 TGTGCCAGCAGTGACAGGGCCACCGGGGAGCTGTTTTTT CASSDRATGELFF
TRBJ1-2 once TRBV29-1 . TGCAGCGTTGTTTCTGGACTAAGGGGCTACACCTTC CSVVSGLRGYTF
TRBJ2-5 . TRBV10-2 . TGCGCCAGCAGTGAAGGAGGGGGCGGCGAGACCCAGTACTTC CASSEGGGGETQYF
TRBJ1-1 . TRBV29-1 TRBD1 TGCAGCGTTGGTCGCAGGGGGGTGACTGAAGCTTTCTTT CSVGRRGVTEAFF
TRBJ1-2 . TRBV27 . TGTGCCAGCAGTCCAACCCGCCCGGGGAGGACCTATGGCTACACCTTC CASSPTRPGRTYGYTF
TRBJ2-1 . TRBV10-1 . TGCGCCAGCAGTGATACGCCACTGATCAATGAGCAGTTCTTC CASSDTPLINEQFF
TRBJ2-3 . TRBV29-1 . TGCAGCGTCCGTTTGTTCGCAGATACGCAGTATTTT CSVRLFADTQYF
TRBJ2-7 . TRBV11-3 . TGTGCCAGCAGCTTAGGGGGCTCTGACAGACGTGACTACGAGCAGTACTTC CASSLGGSDRRDYEQYF
TRBJ1-1 . TRBV11-2 . TGTGCCAGCAGCTTGGCGGGACGCCCTGAAGCTTTCTTT CASSLAGRPEAFF
TRBJ2-3 . TRBV7-3 . TGTGCCAGCAGCTTACAAGATACGCAGTATTTT CASSLQDTQYF
TRBJ2-5 . TRBV6-5 TRBD1 TGTGCCAGCAGAAGACAGGGGAGAGAGACCCAGTACTTC CASRRQGRETQYF
TRBJ2-1 . TRBV19 . TGTGCCAGTAGTCCCCGAACTAGTAATGAGCAGTTCTTC CASSPRTSNEQFF
TRBJ1-4 . TRBV3-1/TRBV3-2 . TGTGCCAGCAGCCATCGGACAGTCCCTTTTAAACTGTTTTTT CASSHRTVPFKLFF
TRBJ1-1 . TRBV19 . TGTGCCAGTAGTATGGCCCAGGGGTGGGGCACTGAAGCTTTCTTT CASSMAQGWGTEAFF
TRBJ2-1 . TRBV11-3 TRBD2 TGTGCCAGCAGCCATACCGCTAGCGGCAATGAGCAGTTCTTC CASSHTASGNEQFF
TRBJ1-6 . TRBV27 . TGTGCCAGCAGTGGGGGGTATTCACCCCTCCACTTT CASSGGYSPLHF
TRBJ2-5 . TRBV2 TRBD2 TGTGCCAGCAGTGAGACTAGCGGGAGAGAGACCCAGTACTTC CASSETSGRETQYF
TRBJ2-3 . TRBV11-3 TRBD1 TGTGCCAGCAGCCAGGGGGCCGTCACAGATACGCAGTATTTT CASSQGAVTDTQYF
TRBJ1-1 . TRBV2 . TGTGCCAGCAGCGACACGGGGGGCGGCACTGAAGCTTTCTTT CASSDTGGGTEAFF
TRBJ1-2 . TRBV5-4 TRBD1 TGTGCCAGCAGCTCTCAGGGGGCCCCTGGCTACACCTTC CASSSQGAPGYTF
TRBJ2-7 . TRBV5-1 TRBD1 TGCGCCAGCAGCCCGGGACAGGGGGCCTACGAGCAGTACTTC CASSPGQGAYEQYF